The 9 T cell receptor beta chains reported below all come from one sample, sequenced in a study of long-term antiretroviral therapy in people with HIV. The assay, immunoSEQ v3.0, was run at survey level. TCRdb's copy holds only in-frame clones and misses some; the assay was immunoSEQ multiplex PCR. Of around 29,000 clones in the sample, about 80% were seen once. Sequences were derived from unsorted PBMCs, sampled 0.3 years after starting antiretroviral therapy. The receptors derive from a man aged 35-49 years with HIV.

V and J are TRBV7-3 and TRBJ1-1, with unresolved D. Germline CDR1 is SGHTA and CDR2 is FQGTGA. V lost 5 bases, J lost 5 bases, and 12 bases lay in between. This CDR3 region has 13 residues. The CDR3 coding sequence is TGTGCCAGCAGCCCTGACCTCTGGACTGAAGCTTTCTTT. Its translation is CASSPDLWTEAFF.

This chain uses TRBV25-1 with TRBJ1-3, with D unresolved. Germline CDR1 MGHDK, CDR2 SYGVNS. With 8 bases removed from V and 4 bases from J, the gap between germline ends came to 9 bases. CDR3 size: 12 residues. CDR3 sequence: CASSLGGNTIYF. As DNA, the CDR3 is TGTGCCAGCTCCCTCGGGGGAAACACCATATATTTT.

The J gene is TRBJ1-5, the V gene TRBV2; 7 nucleotides agree with TRBD1. The V and J ends lost 6 bases and 9 bases, in that order; junction bases with no gene match: 8. CDR3 size: 13 residues. Germline assignment: CDR1 SNHLY and CDR2 FYNNEI. In nucleotides, the CDR3 is TGTGCCAGCAGCACGGACAGGCTGTTGCCCCAGCATTTT. Residues: CASSTDRLLPQHF.

This clone qualifies as large. This specimen includes other DNA sequences encoding the same CDR3. The chain carries TRBV19 and TRBJ1-1; 8 positions match TRBD1. The CDR3 is 13 amino acids. Looked up from germline, CDR1 is LNHDA and CDR2 is SQIVND (reference sequence). J lost 5 bases, V lost 6 bases, and 5 bases had no gene match. The CDR3 here is CASSSDRGTEAFF. CDR3 sequence (DNA): TGTGCCAGTAGCAGCGACAGGGGTACTGAAGCTTTCTTT.

The rearrangement joins TRBV30 to TRBJ2-7; 7 positions match TRBD1. The CDR3 has 13 residues. Germline V lookup: CDR1 GTSNPN, CDR2 SVGIG (reference sequence). V gave up 4 bases and J gave up 4 bases; unmatched junction bases: 7. Here the CDR3 DNA reads TGTGCCTGGAACCAAGACAGGGCATACGAGCAGTACTTC. Its translation is CAWNQDRAYEQYF.

This chain's CDR3 is CASRRHGVGPSTDTQYF. Written as DNA, the CDR3 is TGTGCCAGCAGGAGACATGGGGTCGGCCCTAGCACAGATACGCAGTATTTT. This chain joins TRBV28 and TRBJ2-3; D gene uncertain. The CDR3 sequence is 17 residues long. The V and J ends lost 6 bases and 0 bases respectively, with 19 bases between them. Germline values: CDR1 MDHEN, CDR2 SYDVKM.

The chain carries TRBV7-2 and TRBJ2-2; D might be TRBD2 (6 bases). This CDR3 contains 13 residues. The germline gives CDR1 SGHTA, CDR2 FQGNSA. The germline V and J ends were trimmed by 1 base and 8 bases, with 8 bases remaining between them. CDR3 sequence reads: CASSLGLAGELFF. CDR3 in DNA: TGTGCCAGCAGCTTAGGGCTAGCGGGGGAGCTGTTTTTT.

The chain joins TRBV5-4 to TRBJ1-2, with 8 nucleotides matching TRBD1. Germline loops: CDR1 SGHNT, CDR2 YYREEE (reference sequence). The CDR3 contains 12 residues. With V trimmed by 4 bases and J by 8 bases, 4 bases remained unmatched. The chain's CDR3 is CASSPGGTGYTF. The DNA of the CDR3 is TGTGCCAGCAGCCCAGGGGGCACAGGCTACACCTTC.

The sample holds a few counts of this clone. The V gene is TRBV28, the J gene TRBJ2-7; TRBD2 might be the D (6 bases). This CDR3 comprises 12 residues. The germline gives CDR1 MDHEN, CDR2 SYDVKM. Between the trimmed V and J ends, which lost 6 bases and 4 bases, there was a span of 10 bases. The CDR3 loop is CASSTGLYEQYF. The CDR3 DNA is TGTGCCAGCAGCACGGGACTTTACGAGCAGTACTTC.